Here is one T cell receptor (beta chain) with its context. Antigen specificity is unknown. The gene symbols are mouse symbols. Read sequence stops 1 residue before the CDR3 end, and the germline J gene provides the missing end. The sample comes from a study of tissue T cells after allogeneic stem cell transplantation. Study outcomes and limitations: TCR repertoires tracked anatomic similarity, regardless of disease or transplant status.

The CDR3 spans 14 residues. Germline loops: CDR1 MSHET, CDR2 SYDVDS. The junction had 5 bases not matched to a gene; V was cut back by 5 bases and J by 4 bases. The table came from immunoSEQ multiplex PCR; TCRdb's copy has only in-frame clones and leaves some out. The sample has some 48,000 clones, nearly 75% seen once. The sequencing sample was made of sorted cells pooled from one or two spleens. The sequence came from a pool of C57BL/6 mice in good health. The chain couples TRBV29 to TRBJ2-1; 7 bases align to TRBD1. The covered CDR3 bases are TGTGCTAGCAGTCCCGGGACAGAATATGCTGAGCAGTTC. Amino acid sequence: CASSPGTEYAEQF. The whole CDR3 reads CASSPGTEYAEQFF.